This TCR beta chain was sequenced for a study of Graves' ophthalmopathy and Graves' hyperthyroidism. Study-wide points: Blood repertoires reportedly contained most expanded thyroid clonotypes above 0.001 frequency. Sensitivity reached roughly 71% and specificity approximately 72% when the model predicted ophthalmopathy progression.

RNA transcripts yielded amplified TCR beta CDR3 regions. First-round RT-PCR with HTBI primers preceded a second-round multiplex PCR. Each CDR3 protein is one row after TCRdb ran MiXCR on the multiplex PCR reads. The data hold approximately 480,000 distinct CDR3 sequences, with around an eighth observed a single time. The CDR3 totals 11 residues. The germline V and J ends were trimmed by 6 bases and 4 bases, with 10 bases remaining between them. CDR1 is DFQATT and CDR2 is SNEGSKA in the germline V gene (reference sequence). A duration under 3 months, NOSPECS ≥4, CAS ≥3 and moderate-to-severe activity characterized the donors with ophthalmopathy. Pregnancy or lactation, uncontrolled infections and other autoimmune diseases were grounds for excluding patients. This clonotype has a count of ten or more. Its antigen is unidentified.

The specimen was blood. This TCR was sampled from a woman in her thirties with Graves' ophthalmopathy. V is TRBV20-1 and J is TRBJ2-7; D possibly corresponds to TRBD1 (6 bases). The CDR3 sequence is CSANGQYEQYF. The CDR3 DNA sequence: TGCAGTGCCAACGGACAGTACGAGCAGTACTTC.